This TCR beta chain was profiled in a study of spatial heterogeneity in lung cancer (dated by TCRdb to the late 2010s). About the full investigation: Beta-chain transcripts were consistently detected in greater numbers than alpha-chain transcripts, which likely reflected higher beta-chain transcript abundance. In the raw uncorrected reads, each unique combination of TCR and UMI appeared more than ten times on average. TCR alpha and beta repertoires were quantitatively compared across multiple tumor regions, matched nontumor lung and blood in non-small cell lung cancer. TCR repertoire features were related to nonsynonymous mutation counts determined by whole-exome sequencing of tumor tissue. Both alpha and beta chains were TCR-sequenced in 200 or so tumor regions, roughly 70 matched nontumor lung samples and roughly 50 PBMC samples obtained at surgery. Summary of the overall study and its limitations: Confirming at a functional level the hypothesis that regional TCRs recognize regional mutations was considered to require additional single-cell paired TCR alpha and beta sequencing. Ubiquitous expanded tumor TCRs were detected in blood more often at tumor resection than at routine follow-up.

This clonotype was counted many times. The antigen it binds to is not known. Per-nucleotide qualities are absent, and no much larger clonotype sits a single base away. The protocol used for the library was 5' RACE. The data were produced on a NextSeq 500. The TCR library protocol attached a unique molecular identifier to each TCR cDNA molecule to allow correction of PCR and sequencing errors. Turning to the authors' computational methods: TCR identification, UMI-based error correction and CDR3 extraction were performed with Decombinator tools. TCRs above a frequency of 2 per 1,000, corresponding to the top 1% of the tumor frequency distribution, were defined as expanded. Renyi diversity was calculated using the R vegan package after each repertoire was subsampled 100 times to 5,000 TCRs. CDR3 similarity networks were built from amino acid triplet string-kernel similarity, connecting CDR3s with pairwise similarity above 0.82. The raw public reads went through TCRdb reprocessing: fastp at Q25, MiXCR clone calling, in-frame beta chains kept. Identical CDR3 protein sequences are pooled into one entry, listed with their most common genes and DNA. The V and J calls were determined by TCRdb, not by the authors. This sample comprises roughly 28,000 distinct CDR3 sequences, 7.5% to 10% of them detected only once. Around 36% of the sample belongs to the ten largest clones.

Reading the label with the study, this specimen's time point is: sample taken at primary tumor resection. For TCR sequencing, whole RNA was extracted from tumor and nontumor lung tissue, or from cryopreserved PBMC samples, and no cell sorting was done. Samples were obtained from over 70 patients with early-stage, untreated non-small cell lung cancer from the lung TRACERx cohort. A patient was chosen for TCR sequencing only when enough RNA was available from at least two tumor regions. Material: PBMCs, obtained at surgery. This receptor was obtained from a female donor with early-stage non-small cell lung cancer.

The CDR3 in this case is CASSQDTGLRQFF. The DNA reads as follows: TGCGCCAGCAGCCAAGATACGGGATTACGGCAGTTCTTC. The rearrangement joined TRBV4-1 to TRBJ2-1; tentative D gene TRBD2, with 5 bases matching. Cut back by 0 bases and 12 bases, the V and J ends lie 12 bases apart. CDR1 MGHRA and CDR2 YSYEKL were looked up in the germline V gene. Spanning cysteine to phenylalanine, the CDR3 consists of 13 amino acids. Here the CDR3 DNA is all that survives: 39 bases in frame from base 1.